Following are 8 T cell receptor beta chains from one sample sequenced in a study of metastatic and nonmetastatic thyroid tumors. Through MiXCR, TCRdb re-clonotyped the PCR reads. The table includes 30,000 to 50,000 clones, about 14% detected once. Patients were all untreated before their thyroid surgery. The specimen sequenced was blood. Source of these receptors: a female donor with papillary thyroid cancer or a benign thyroid nodule (not recorded which). Some clones in this sample may be carry-over from other donors' samples.

This clone has just a few counts. For the CDR3, the DNA is TGTGCCAGCAGTGTTATAGGGACTGACTCCTACGAGCAGTACTTC. It encodes CASSVIGTDSYEQYF. The gene calls are TRBV2 and TRBJ2-7, with D tentatively TRBD2 (6 bases). Per germline, CDR1 SNHLY and CDR2 FYNNEI. This CDR3 spans 15 amino acids. Between the trimmed V and J ends, which lost 4 bases and 0 bases, there was a span of 13 bases. The full variable domain, in which reference TRBV2 and TRBJ2-7 provide the parts outside the CDR3, is EPEVTQTPSHQVTQMGQEVILRCVPISNHLYFYWYRQILGQKVEFLVSFYNNEISEKSEIFDDQFSVERPDGSNFTLKIRSTKLEDSAMYFCASSVIGTDSYEQYFGPGTRLTVT.

Many counts were recorded for this clone. The CDR3 nucleotides are TGTGCCATCAGTGATGGGCAGGGAGGACAGCCCCAGCATTTT. It translates to CAISDGQGGQPQHF. J is TRBJ1-5 and V is TRBV10-3; the D gene is possibly TRBD1 (5 bases). Per the germline V gene, CDR1 is ENHRY and CDR2 is SYGVKD. This CDR3 is built from 14 residues. Trimming cost V 3 bases and J 7 bases, with 13 bases left between them.

This clone was recorded at least ten times. The gene calls are TRBV10-3 and TRBJ1-2, with TRBD1 matching over 9 bases. CDR3 size: 15 residues. With 8 bases clipped from V and 7 bases from J, the junction kept 14 bases outside the gene matches. CDR1 and CDR2 (germline): ENHRY, SYGVKD. This chain's CDR3 is CAIGTGTGFEGGYTF. For the CDR3, the DNA is TGTGCCATCGGGACCGGGACAGGGTTCGAAGGTGGCTACACCTTC.

There are many counts of this clone. This chain links TRBV3-1 with TRBJ2-7; no definite D call. The germline CDR1 and CDR2 sequences are LGHDT and YNNKEL (reference sequence). The length of the CDR3 is 12 residues. V lost 5 bases, J lost 4 bases, and 9 bases lay in between. CDR3 in DNA: TGTGCCAGCAGCAGGCGGCCGTACGAGCAGTACTTC. It codes for CASSRRPYEQYF.

The table lists this clone with many counts. Within the sample, other DNA sequences also encode this same CDR3. The rearrangement joins TRBV28 to TRBJ2-7; 11 bases line up with TRBD2. CDR1 is MDHEN, CDR2 SYDVKM, per germline. The CDR3 covers 15 residues. V trimming: 6 bases; J trimming: 2 bases; junction bases outside the gene matches: 6. The CDR3 DNA sequence: TGTGCCAGCAGACCTCTAGCGGGAGGCACCTACGAGCAGTACTTC. Amino acids: CASRPLAGGTYEQYF.

Ten or more counts support this clone. The V gene is TRBV5-1, the J gene TRBJ1-2, with D perhaps TRBD1 (5 bases). Between the trimmed V and J ends, which lost 9 bases and 2 bases, there was a span of 17 bases. From germline, CDR1 is SGHRS and CDR2 YFSETQ. The CDR3 has 14 amino acids. The CDR3 region has the DNA TGCGCCACCAAACGACAGTCTACGAACTATGGCTACACCTTC. This translates into CATKRQSTNYGYTF.

Many counts were recorded for this clone. The rearrangement links TRBV28 to TRBJ1-2; D not certain. Trimming removed 7 bases from V and 7 bases from J, with 19 bases in between. The CDR3 spans 14 residues. Germline-derived CDR1 and CDR2 are MDHEN and SYDVKM. The CDR3 here is CASTPGQRSFGYTF. In DNA, the CDR3 is TGTGCCAGCACCCCCGGGCAGAGGAGCTTTGGCTACACCTTC.

This clone was recorded many times. DNA of the CDR3: TGTGCCAGTAGCTCGGTGGGGCGGGACAGCACAGATACGCAGTATTTT. Amino acid sequence: CASSSVGRDSTDTQYF. V is TRBV19 and J is TRBJ2-3; D is perhaps TRBD2 (6 bases). Germline CDR1 reads LNHDA; CDR2 reads SQIVND (reference sequence). The CDR3 runs 16 residues. Trimming took off 6 bases at V and 0 bases at J, with 16 bases between the two ends.